This TCR beta chain appears in the sequencing data of a study of T cells in Graves' hyperthyroidism and ophthalmopathy. The CDR3 has 14 amino acids. The J segment lost 7 bases and the V segment lost 7 bases, leaving 5 bases of the junction unmatched. Looked up from germline, CDR1 is ENHRY and CDR2 is SYGVKD. RNA transcripts gave rise to amplified TCR beta CDR3 regions. First-round RT-PCR with HTBI primers amplified the TCR CDR3 region. TCRdb itself ran the multiplex PCR reads through MiXCR, one entry per CDR3 protein. The sample lists tens of thousands of distinct CDR3 sequences; about 54% were seen once.

The sample comprised peripheral blood or thyroid tissue (not recorded which). This clonotype was obtained from a man younger than 30 with Graves' hyperthyroidism. The V call is TRBV10-3, the J call TRBJ1-6; 9 bases are shared with TRBD1. The CDR3 reads CAINGQGFNSPLHF. The DNA of the CDR3 is TGTGCCATCAATGGACAGGGGTTCAATTCACCCCTCCACTTT.